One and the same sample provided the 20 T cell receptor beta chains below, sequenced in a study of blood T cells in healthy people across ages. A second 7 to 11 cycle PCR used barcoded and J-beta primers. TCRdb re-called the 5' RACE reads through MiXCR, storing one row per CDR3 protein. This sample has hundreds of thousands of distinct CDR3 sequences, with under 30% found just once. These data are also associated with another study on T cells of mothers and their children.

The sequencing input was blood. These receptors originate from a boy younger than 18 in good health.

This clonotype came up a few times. In DNA, the CDR3 is TGTGCCAGCAGCAAAGCCAGGGGGACAGGGCATGAGCAGTTCTTC. It is translated as CASSKARGTGHEQFF. The chain joins TRBV21-1 to TRBJ2-1; the DNA was not compared with TRBD1, the D call given in the table. TRBV21-1 is marked as a pseudogene. The CDR3 spans 15 residues.

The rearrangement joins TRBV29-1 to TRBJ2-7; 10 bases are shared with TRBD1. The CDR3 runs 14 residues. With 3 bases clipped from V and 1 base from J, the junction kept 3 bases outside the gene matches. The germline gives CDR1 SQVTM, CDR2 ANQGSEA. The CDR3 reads CSVDRTGGSYEQYF. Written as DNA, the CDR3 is TGCAGCGTTGATCGGACAGGGGGATCCTACGAGCAGTACTTC.

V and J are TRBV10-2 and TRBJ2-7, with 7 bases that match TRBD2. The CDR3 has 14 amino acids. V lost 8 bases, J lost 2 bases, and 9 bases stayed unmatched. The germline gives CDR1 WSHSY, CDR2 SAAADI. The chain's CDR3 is CASRGVVSPYEQYF. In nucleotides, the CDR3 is TGCGCCAGCCGGGGGGTCGTTTCTCCCTACGAGCAGTACTTC.

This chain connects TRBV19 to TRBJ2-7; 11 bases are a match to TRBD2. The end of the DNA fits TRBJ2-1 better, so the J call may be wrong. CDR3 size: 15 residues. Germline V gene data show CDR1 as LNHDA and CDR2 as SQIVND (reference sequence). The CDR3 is CASSMLAGGDNEQFF. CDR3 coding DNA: TGTGCCAGTAGTATGTTAGCGGGGGGGGACAATGAGCAGTTCTTC.

Written as DNA, the CDR3 is TGTGCCACTTCCCGTGGGGCTCAGTCCTACAATGAGCAGTTCTTC. Translation gives CATSRGAQSYNEQFF. This sequence joins TRBV5-6 and TRBJ2-1; D perhaps matches TRBD1 (5 bases). Trimming shortened V by 9 bases and J by 1 base, and 17 bases separated the two germline ends. This CDR3 is 15 amino acids long. Per the germline V gene, CDR1 is SGHDT and CDR2 is YYEEEE.

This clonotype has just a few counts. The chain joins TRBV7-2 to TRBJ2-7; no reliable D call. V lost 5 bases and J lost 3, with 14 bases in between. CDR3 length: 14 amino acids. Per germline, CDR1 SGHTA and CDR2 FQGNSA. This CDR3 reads CASSPSTSFYEQYF. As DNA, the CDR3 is TGTGCCAGCAGCCCCTCGACAAGCTTCTACGAGCAGTACTTC.

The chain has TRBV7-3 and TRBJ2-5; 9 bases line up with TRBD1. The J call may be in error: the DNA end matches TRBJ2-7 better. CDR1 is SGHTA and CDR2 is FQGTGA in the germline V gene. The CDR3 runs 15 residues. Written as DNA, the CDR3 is TGTGCCAGCAGCCCGGGGACAGGGTTTGCCTACGAGCAGTACTTC. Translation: CASSPGTGFAYEQYF.

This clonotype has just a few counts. CDR3 loop: CASSYEGPAETIQYF. The CDR3 DNA reads TGCGCCAGCAGCTATGAGGGGCCGGCCGAAACCATTCAGTACTTC. The rearrangement joins TRBV5-1 to TRBJ2-4; TRBD1 or TRBD2 may be the D gene (5 bases each). Per the germline V gene, CDR1 is SGHRS and CDR2 is YFSETQ. The germline V and J ends were trimmed by 3 bases and 9 bases, with 19 bases remaining between them. The length of the CDR3 is 15 residues.

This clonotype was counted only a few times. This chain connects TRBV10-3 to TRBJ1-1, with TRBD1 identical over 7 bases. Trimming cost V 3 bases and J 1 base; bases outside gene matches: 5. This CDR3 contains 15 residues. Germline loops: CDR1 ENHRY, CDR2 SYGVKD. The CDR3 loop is CAISETGAENTEAFF. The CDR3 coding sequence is TGTGCCATCAGTGAAACAGGGGCCGAGAACACTGAAGCTTTCTTT.

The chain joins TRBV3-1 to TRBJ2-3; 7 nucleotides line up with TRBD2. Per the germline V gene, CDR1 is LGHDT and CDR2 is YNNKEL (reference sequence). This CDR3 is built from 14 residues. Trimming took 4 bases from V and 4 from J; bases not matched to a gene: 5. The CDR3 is CASSPRGESDTQYF. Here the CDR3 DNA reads TGTGCCAGCAGCCCACGGGGGGAATCAGATACGCAGTATTTT.

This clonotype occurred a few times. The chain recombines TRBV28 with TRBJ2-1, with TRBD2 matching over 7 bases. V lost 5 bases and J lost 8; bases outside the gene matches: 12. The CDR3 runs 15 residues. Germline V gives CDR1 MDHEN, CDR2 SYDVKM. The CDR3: CASSPRLGGMDEQFF. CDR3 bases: TGTGCCAGCAGTCCCCGGTTGGGAGGGATGGATGAGCAGTTCTTC.

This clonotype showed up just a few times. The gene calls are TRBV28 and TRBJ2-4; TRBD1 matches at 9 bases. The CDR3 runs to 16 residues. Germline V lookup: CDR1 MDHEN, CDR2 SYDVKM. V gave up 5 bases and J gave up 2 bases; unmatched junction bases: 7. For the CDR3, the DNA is TGTGCCAGCAGTCCCACAGGGGGCGCGACCAAAAACATTCAGTACTTC. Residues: CASSPTGGATKNIQYF.

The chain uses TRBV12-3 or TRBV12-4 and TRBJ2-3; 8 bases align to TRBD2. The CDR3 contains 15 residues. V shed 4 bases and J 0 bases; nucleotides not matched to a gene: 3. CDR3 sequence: CASSWTSISTDTQYF. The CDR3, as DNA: TGTGCCAGCAGTTGGACTAGCATTAGCACAGATACGCAGTATTTT.

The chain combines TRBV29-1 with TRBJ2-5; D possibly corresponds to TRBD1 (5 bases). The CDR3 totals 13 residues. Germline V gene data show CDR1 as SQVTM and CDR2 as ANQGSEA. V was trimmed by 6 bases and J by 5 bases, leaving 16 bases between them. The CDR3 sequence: CSVGGHLRETQYF. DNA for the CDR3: TGCAGCGTAGGTGGACACCTCCGGGAGACCCAGTACTTC.

The CDR3 here is CASSEGRGAVTLNTEAFF. CDR3 nucleotide sequence: TGTGCCAGCAGCGAAGGACGGGGGGCGGTTACCCTGAACACTGAAGCTTTCTTT. V is TRBV7-9 and J is TRBJ1-1, with a possible D match to TRBD1 (6 bases). There are 18 residues in the CDR3. V was shortened by 5 bases and J by 0 bases, with 22 bases between the two germline ends. Germline assignment: CDR1 SEHNR and CDR2 FQNEAQ (reference sequence).

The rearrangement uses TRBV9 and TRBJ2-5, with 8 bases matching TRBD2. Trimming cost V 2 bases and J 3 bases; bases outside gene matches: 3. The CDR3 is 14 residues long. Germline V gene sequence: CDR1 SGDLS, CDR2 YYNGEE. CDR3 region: CASSVGGVEETQYF. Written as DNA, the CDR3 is TGTGCCAGCAGCGTCGGGGGGGTGGAAGAGACCCAGTACTTC.

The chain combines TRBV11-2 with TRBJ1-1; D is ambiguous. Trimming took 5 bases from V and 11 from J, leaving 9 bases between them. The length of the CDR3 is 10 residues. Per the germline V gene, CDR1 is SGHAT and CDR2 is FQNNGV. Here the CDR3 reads CASSPWMAFF. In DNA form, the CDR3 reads TGTGCCAGCAGCCCCTGGATGGCTTTCTTT.

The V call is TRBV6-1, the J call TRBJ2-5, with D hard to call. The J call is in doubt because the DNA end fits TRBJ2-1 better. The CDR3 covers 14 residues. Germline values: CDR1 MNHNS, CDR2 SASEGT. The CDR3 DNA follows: TGTGCCAGCAGTACTCAAATCGATCGGAATGAGCAGTTCTTC. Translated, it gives CASSTQIDRNEQFF.

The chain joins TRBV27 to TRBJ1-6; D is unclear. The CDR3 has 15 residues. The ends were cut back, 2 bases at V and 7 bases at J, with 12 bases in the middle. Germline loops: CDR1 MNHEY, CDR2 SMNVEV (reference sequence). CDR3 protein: CASSLLPLRNSPLHF. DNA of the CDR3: TGTGCCAGCAGTTTACTCCCGTTAAGGAATTCACCCCTCCACTTT.

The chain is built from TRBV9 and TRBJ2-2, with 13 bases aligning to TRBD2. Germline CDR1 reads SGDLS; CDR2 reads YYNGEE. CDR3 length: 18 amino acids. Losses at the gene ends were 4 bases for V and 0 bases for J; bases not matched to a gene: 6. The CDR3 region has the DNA TGTGCCAGCAGCCATGGACTAGCGGGGGTCTCGAACACCGGGGAGCTGTTTTTT. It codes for CASSHGLAGVSNTGELFF.